This T cell receptor (beta chain) was captured in a study of T cell responses to AZD1222 COVID-19 vaccine. Overall study findings and caveats: Spike as a whole was targeted by vaccine-associated CD4 TCRs, dominant at 160-218 and 743-854.

On this clone itself: The antigen is undetermined.

Generated by immunoSEQ multiplex PCR, the TCRdb table keeps only in-frame clones and is missing some. This sample carries roughly 150,000 clones, approximately 90% of them seen once, and the ten largest clones take 1% to 1.5%. Analyses pooled second doses at about 4 or about 12 weeks. The germline V gene encodes CDR1 SGHTA and CDR2 FQGTGA. Deletions cut 5 bases from V and 10 bases from J, with 12 bases between. There are 12 residues in the CDR3. The V gene is TRBV7-3, the J gene TRBJ2-1; D unresolved. The input for sequencing was peripheral blood, taken 28 days after the second AZD1222 dose. The sequence was obtained from an adult who received the AZD1222 COVID-19 vaccine. The CDR3 region is CASSGIVGEQFF. The DNA of the CDR3 is TGTGCCAGCAGCGGGATCGTAGGGGAGCAGTTCTTC.